The T cell receptor beta chain described here comes from a study of T-cell reconstitution after alpha-beta-depleted transplantation in children. Germline assignment: CDR1 DFQATT and CDR2 SNEGSKA (reference sequence). The CDR3 length is 12 residues. As concerns this clonotype: The junction differs from germline at one of its ends, possibly a read error.

Unique molecular identifiers were used in preparing the TCRbeta library. TCRdb reprocessed the PCR reads via MiXCR and lists one record per CDR3 protein. This table has 400,000 to 450,000 distinct CDR3 sequences, 43% appearing once. The J gene is TRBJ2-3, the V gene TRBV20-1; D remains ambiguous. The clonotype was recovered from a girl between 2 and 10 years old with aplastic anemia, due to receive a stem cell transplant. Here the sequenced sample was PBMCs, taken before TCRalphabeta/CD19-depleted stem cell transplant. The CDR3 spells CSARASTDTLYF. Written as DNA, the CDR3 is TGCAGTGCTAGGGCTAGTACAGATACGCTGTATTTT.